These 21 T cell receptor beta chains share one sample of origin, sequenced in a study of blood T cell repertoires in COVID-19. Profiling relied on immunoSEQ multiplex PCR, and the TCRdb table lists in-frame clones only, not all of them. Of around 89,000 clones in the sample, about 87% were seen once. Sequences were obtained from peripheral blood. All receptors come from a man between 60 and 75 years old with acute or convalescent COVID-19.

The chain links TRBV2 to TRBJ1-3, with TRBD1 matching 7 bases. V shed 8 bases, J shed 3 bases, and the junction held 4 bases outside the gene matches. The CDR3 runs 13 residues. The germline V gene has CDR1 SNHLY and CDR2 FYNNEI. CDR3 protein: CASARGLGNTIYF. CDR3 coding DNA: TGTGCCAGCGCAAGGGGGCTTGGAAACACCATATATTTT.

The V call is TRBV6-2 or TRBV6-3, the J call TRBJ2-7; 7 nucleotides align to TRBD1. Germline CDR1 reads MNHEY; CDR2 reads SVGEGT. The V and J ends lost 0 bases and 3 bases, in that order; junction bases with no gene match: 14. The CDR3 totals 18 residues. In DNA, the CDR3 is TGTGCCAGCAGTTACTCGATTCGGCGAGACAGGGTCAGCTACGAGCAGTACTTC. It yields the protein CASSYSIRRDRVSYEQYF.

Only one count was recorded for this clone. The chain uses TRBV28 and TRBJ1-4; D possibly corresponds to TRBD1 (6 bases). Germline-derived CDR1 and CDR2 are MDHEN and SYDVKM. The length of the CDR3 is 16 residues. Trimming pared 4 bases from V and 6 bases from J, leaving 18 bases between. The CDR3: CASSSRVRNRDEKLFF. The CDR3 coding sequence is TGTGCCAGCAGTTCTCGAGTGAGGAACAGGGATGAAAAACTGTTTTTT.

DNA of the CDR3: TGTGCCAGCAGCTTCCCCAGGGCCTCCTACGAGCAGTACTTC. As protein: CASSFPRASYEQYF. The J gene is TRBJ2-7, the V gene TRBV5-6, with TRBD1 as a possible D gene (5 bases). This CDR3 is 14 amino acids long. CDR1 and CDR2 (germline): SGHDT, YYEEEE. V was shortened by 2 bases and J by 0 bases, with 9 bases between the two germline ends.

The rearrangement links TRBV18 to TRBJ2-7; TRBD2 is a possible D gene (5 bases). This CDR3 has 14 residues. The V gene's germline CDR1 is KGHSH and CDR2 LQKENI. The V end lost 3 bases, the J end lost 2 bases, and 11 bases lay between the germline ends. CDR3 in DNA: TGTGCCAGCTCACCTTCCGGGGATGCCTACGAGCAGTACTTC. Encoded protein: CASSPSGDAYEQYF.

J is TRBJ2-5 and V is TRBV7-3; 7 nucleotides align to TRBD1. This CDR3 is 14 amino acids long. In germline, CDR1 is SGHTA, CDR2 FQGTGA. J was trimmed by 4 bases and V by 2 bases; bases with no gene match: 4. The CDR3 is CASSLGRGRETQYF. CDR3 DNA sequence: TGTGCCAGCAGCTTAGGAAGGGGGCGAGAGACCCAGTACTTC.

The table lists this clone with a few counts. The chain joins TRBV3-1 (or the pseudogene TRBV3-2) to TRBJ1-3; TRBD1 is a possible D gene (5 bases). Germline V gene data show CDR1 as LGHDT and CDR2 as YNNKEL (reference sequence). The CDR3 is 13 amino acids. V was shortened by 3 bases and J by 6 bases, with 9 bases between the two germline ends. Written as DNA, the CDR3 is TGTGCCAGCAGCCATGACAGCAAAAACACCATATATTTT. The encoded protein is CASSHDSKNTIYF.

The chain employs TRBV14 and TRBJ2-7, with D possibly being TRBD2 (5 bases). Per germline, CDR1 SGHDN and CDR2 FVKESK. The CDR3 runs 14 residues. Trimming pared 1 base from V and 7 bases from J, leaving 14 bases between. CDR3 sequence: CASSQVYGPGEQYF. The DNA of the CDR3 is TGTGCCAGCAGCCAAGTTTACGGGCCGGGGGAGCAGTACTTC. Based on the CDR3 plus reference TRBV14 and TRBJ2-7, the full variable domain is EAGVTQFPSHSVIEKGQTVTLRCDPISGHDNLYWYRRVMGKEIKFLLHFVKESKQDESGMPNNRFLAERTGGTYSTLKVQPAELEDSGVYFCASSQVYGPGEQYFGPGTRLTVT.

In DNA, the CDR3 is TGTGCCAGCTACCCACCCGGGGAGCCTGAAGCTTTCTTT. Protein sequence: CASYPPGEPEAFF. J is TRBJ1-1 and V is TRBV2; no definite D call. This CDR3 has 13 amino acids. Germline V CDR1 and CDR2: SNHLY, FYNNEI. V was cut by 8 bases and J by 6 bases, with 16 bases left in between.

Here the CDR3 reads CASSAAGGLETQYF. Here the CDR3 DNA reads TGCGCCAGCAGCGCGGCAGGGGGCTTGGAGACCCAGTACTTC. The chain employs TRBV5-1 and TRBJ2-5, with TRBD1 matching over 8 bases. The J segment lost 5 bases and the V segment lost 4 bases, leaving 7 bases of the junction unmatched. This CDR3 is 14 amino acids long. Germline-derived CDR1 and CDR2 are SGHRS and YFSETQ.

The chain uses TRBV18 and TRBJ1-4; 9 nucleotides match TRBD1. The ends lost 4 bases at V and 6 bases at J; junction bases unmatched: 3. The CDR3 sequence is 14 residues long. Germline values: CDR1 KGHSH, CDR2 LQKENI. The CDR3 coding sequence is TGTGCCAGCTCACTACAGGGGGCGGATGAAAAACTGTTTTTT. It encodes CASSLQGADEKLFF.

The chain couples TRBV19 to TRBJ2-1; D is undetermined. Germline CDR1 is LNHDA and CDR2 is SQIVND (reference sequence). This CDR3 has 12 amino acids. Trimming stripped 6 bases from V and 4 bases from J, with 7 bases between. CDR3 nucleotides: TGTGCCAGTAGGACACATTACAATGAGCAGTTCTTC. As protein: CASRTHYNEQFF.

This chain connects TRBV18 to TRBJ1-5; a possible D gene is TRBD1 (5 bases). The CDR3 has 14 residues. The V gene's germline CDR1 is KGHSH and CDR2 LQKENI. The V end lost 1 base, the J end lost 4 bases, and 8 bases lay between the germline ends. The CDR3 nucleotides read TGTGCCAGCTCACCACTACAGGAAAATCAGCCCCAGCATTTT. Protein product: CASSPLQENQPQHF.

The J gene is TRBJ2-7, the V gene TRBV19, with D tentatively TRBD1 (6 bases). V lost 4 bases and J 2 bases, leaving 15 bases between the germline ends. The length of the CDR3 is 15 residues. Looked up from germline, CDR1 is LNHDA and CDR2 is SQIVND (reference sequence). CDR3 protein: CASSRTHGTPYEQYF. CDR3 nucleotides: TGTGCCAGTAGTAGAACCCACGGGACACCCTACGAGCAGTACTTC.

This chain links TRBV10-3 with TRBJ2-5, with D unclear. This CDR3 region has 13 residues. CDR1 is ENHRY, CDR2 SYGVKD, per germline. V lost 0 bases, J lost 5 bases, and 7 bases lay in between. CDR3 region: CAISESVGETQYF. CDR3 nucleotide sequence: TGTGCCATCAGTGAGTCTGTCGGGGAGACCCAGTACTTC.

This chain joins TRBV6-5 and TRBJ1-2, with TRBD1 identical over 7 bases. This CDR3 region has 13 residues. Germline V gene lookup returns CDR1 MNHEY and CDR2 SVGAGI. The trim removed 6 bases at V and 2 bases at J, leaving 3 bases unmatched. CDR3 region: CASRQGRNYGYTF. DNA for the CDR3: TGTGCCAGCAGACAGGGGCGGAACTATGGCTACACCTTC.

This sequence joins TRBV10-3 and TRBJ2-7, with D perhaps matching TRBD2 (6 bases). Between the trimmed V and J ends, which lost 7 bases and 2 bases, there was a span of 9 bases. Per germline, CDR1 ENHRY and CDR2 SYGVKD. The CDR3 contains 12 residues. This chain's CDR3 is CAIKGTAYEQYF. The CDR3 bases are TGTGCCATCAAGGGGACTGCCTACGAGCAGTACTTC.

V is TRBV24-1 and J is TRBJ2-5; D is possibly TRBD1 (5 bases). The V end lost 6 bases, the J end lost 2 bases, and 12 bases lay between the germline ends. The CDR3 has 14 amino acids. Germline CDR1 is KGHDR and CDR2 is SFDVKD. The CDR3 sequence is CATSLSAGQETQYF. In DNA, the CDR3 is TGTGCCACCAGTTTGTCGGCAGGGCAAGAGACCCAGTACTTC.

A few counts support this clone. The chain employs TRBV5-1 and TRBJ2-1, with 13 positions matching TRBD2. Germline-derived CDR1 and CDR2 are SGHRS and YFSETQ. V lost 4 bases to trimming and J lost 8 bases; unmatched junction nucleotides: 9. This CDR3 has 16 residues. The CDR3 DNA is TGCGCCAGCAGCATCGGACTAGCGGGGGCCAGGGATGAGCAGTTCTTC. Translated: CASSIGLAGARDEQFF.

In its sample, this clone was seen a few times. Other DNA sequences in this sample translate to the same CDR3. V is TRBV6-5 and J is TRBJ2-7, with 10 nucleotides matching TRBD1. V trimming: 2 bases; J trimming: 3 bases; junction bases outside the gene matches: 4. The germline gives CDR1 MNHEY, CDR2 SVGAGI. The CDR3 contains 15 residues. The CDR3: CASSYGTGDLYEQYF. In DNA form, the CDR3 reads TGTGCCAGCAGTTACGGGACAGGGGACCTCTACGAGCAGTACTTC.

This chain uses TRBV5-6 with TRBJ2-2; TRBD2 is a possible D gene (6 bases). V dropped 0 bases and J dropped 0 bases, with 9 bases sitting between them. Per germline, CDR1 SGHDT and CDR2 YYEEEE. This CDR3 has 16 residues. Written as DNA, the CDR3 is TGTGCCAGCAGCTTGGAGGTAGCGGCGAACACCGGGGAGCTGTTTTTT. This gives the protein CASSLEVAANTGELFF.